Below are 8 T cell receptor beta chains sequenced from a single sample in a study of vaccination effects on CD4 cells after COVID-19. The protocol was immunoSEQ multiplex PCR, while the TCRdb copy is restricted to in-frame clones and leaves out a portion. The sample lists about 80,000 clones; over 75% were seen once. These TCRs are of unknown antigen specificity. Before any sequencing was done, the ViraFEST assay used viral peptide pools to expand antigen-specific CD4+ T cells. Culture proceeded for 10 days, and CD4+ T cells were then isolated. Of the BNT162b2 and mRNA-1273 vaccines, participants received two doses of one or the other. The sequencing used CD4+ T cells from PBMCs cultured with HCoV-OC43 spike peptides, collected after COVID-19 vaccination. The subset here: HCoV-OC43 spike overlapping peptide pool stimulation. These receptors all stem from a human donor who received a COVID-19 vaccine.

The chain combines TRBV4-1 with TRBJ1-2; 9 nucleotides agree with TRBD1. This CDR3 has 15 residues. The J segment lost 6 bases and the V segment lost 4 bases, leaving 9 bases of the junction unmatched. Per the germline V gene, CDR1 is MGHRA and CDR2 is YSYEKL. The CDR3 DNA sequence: TGCGCCAGCAGCCGGAGCGACAGGGGGGATCATGGCTACACCTTC. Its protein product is CASSRSDRGDHGYTF.

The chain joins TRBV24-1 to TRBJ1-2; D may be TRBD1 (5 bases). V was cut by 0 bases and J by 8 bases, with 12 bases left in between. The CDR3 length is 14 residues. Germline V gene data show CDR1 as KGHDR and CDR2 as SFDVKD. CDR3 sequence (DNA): TGTGCCACCAGTGATTTGGAAAGGGGTGACGGCTACACCTTC. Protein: CATSDLERGDGYTF.

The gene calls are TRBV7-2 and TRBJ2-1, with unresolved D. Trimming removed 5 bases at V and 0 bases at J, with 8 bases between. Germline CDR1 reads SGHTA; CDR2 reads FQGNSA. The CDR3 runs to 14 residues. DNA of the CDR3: TGTGCCAGCAGCCCCGAATTCTCCTACAATGAGCAGTTCTTC. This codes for CASSPEFSYNEQFF.

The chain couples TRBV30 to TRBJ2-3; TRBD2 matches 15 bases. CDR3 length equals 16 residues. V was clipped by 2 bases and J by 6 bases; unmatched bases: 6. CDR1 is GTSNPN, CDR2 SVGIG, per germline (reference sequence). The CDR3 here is CAWSPGTSGGQDTQYF. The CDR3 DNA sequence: TGTGCCTGGAGTCCCGGGACTAGCGGGGGGCAGGATACGCAGTATTTT.

The CDR3 spells CASSMTGVYGYTF. CDR3 bases: TGTGCCAGCAGTATGACAGGGGTCTATGGCTACACCTTC. The gene calls are TRBV6-5 and TRBJ1-2, with TRBD1 matching over 8 bases. V was pared by 5 bases and J by 4 bases, with 3 bases of the junction left unmatched. CDR1 is MNHEY, CDR2 SVGAGI, per germline. This CDR3 has 13 amino acids.

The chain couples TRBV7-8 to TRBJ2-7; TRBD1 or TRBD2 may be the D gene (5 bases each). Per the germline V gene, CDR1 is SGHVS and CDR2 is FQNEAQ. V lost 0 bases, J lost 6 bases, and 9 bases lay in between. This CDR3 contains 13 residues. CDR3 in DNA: TGTGCCAGCAGCTTAGCGGGGGTAACCGAGCAGTACGTC. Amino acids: CASSLAGVTEQYV.

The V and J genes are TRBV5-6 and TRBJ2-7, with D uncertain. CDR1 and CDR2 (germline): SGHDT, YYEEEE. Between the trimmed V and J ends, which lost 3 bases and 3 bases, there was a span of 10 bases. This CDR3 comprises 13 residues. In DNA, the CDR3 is TGTGCCAGCAGCTCCTTAGACGGCTACGAGCAGTACGTC. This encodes CASSSLDGYEQYV.

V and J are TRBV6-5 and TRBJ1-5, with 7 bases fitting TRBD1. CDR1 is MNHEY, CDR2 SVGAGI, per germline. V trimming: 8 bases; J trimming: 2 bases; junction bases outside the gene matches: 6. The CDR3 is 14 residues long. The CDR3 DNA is TGTGCCAGCGGACAGGAATGGGGCAATCAGCCCCAGCATTTT. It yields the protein CASGQEWGNQPQHF.